One and the same sample provided the 2 T cell receptor beta chains below, sequenced in a study of cytomegalovirus exposure and HLA in healthy donors. The PCR made use of 60 Vbeta and 13 Jbeta primers. Data came from immunoSEQ multiplex PCR; TCRdb stores just in-frame clones and leaves some out. The table shows over 150,000 clones, with approximately 80% occurring only once. Sequencing input: PBMCs. These receptors all come from a man aged 25 to 45 in good health and CMV-seropositive.

This clone was seen more than once but under ten times. The V gene is TRBV5-4, the J gene TRBJ1-1; 7 bases align to TRBD1. V trimming: 2 bases; J trimming: 1 base; junction bases outside the gene matches: 5. Germline loops: CDR1 SGHNT, CDR2 YYREEE (reference sequence). This CDR3 has 15 residues. The CDR3 sequence is CASSLFDRENTEAFF. CDR3 coding DNA: TGTGCCAGCAGCTTATTCGACAGGGAGAACACTGAAGCTTTCTTT.

The gene calls are TRBV9 and TRBJ2-3; D may be TRBD2 (6 bases). In germline, CDR1 is SGDLS, CDR2 YYNGEE. The CDR3 covers 15 residues. The V gene lost 3 bases and the J gene lost 10 bases, with 21 bases spanning the gap. CDR3: CASSAGTPAQSPQYF. CDR3 DNA: TGTGCCAGCAGCGCGGGGACTCCTGCCCAGAGTCCGCAGTATTTT.